These 18 T cell receptor beta chains share one sample of origin, sequenced in a study of blood T cells in healthy people across ages. It was with a sample-barcoded 5' primer and a J-beta primer mix that a second PCR of about 7 to 12 cycles was run. TCRdb reanalysed the 5' RACE reads using MiXCR and keeps one entry per CDR3 protein. The sample holds about 780,000 distinct CDR3 sequences, roughly 24% seen once. These data were likewise used in another study, on T cells of mothers and their children.

The material sequenced was blood. Source of these receptors: a boy younger than 18 in good health.

The V gene is TRBV12-3 or TRBV12-4, the J gene TRBJ1-1; the D is unclear. The length of the CDR3 is 11 residues. Trimming stripped 8 bases from V and 6 bases from J, with 10 bases between. The CDR3 DNA sequence: TGTGCCAGCGAAGCGGACGCTGAAGCTTTCTTT. Translation: CASEADAEAFF.

The chain uses TRBV28 and TRBJ2-7, with 9 bases identical to TRBD1. The CDR3 sequence is 16 residues long. V was clipped by 3 bases and J by 6 bases; unmatched bases: 12. Germline lookup yields CDR1 MDHEN and CDR2 SYDVKM. The CDR3 nucleotides are TGTGCCAGCAGTTTCGCACCGGGACAGGGTACGGGCGAGCAGTACTTC. Its translation is CASSFAPGQGTGEQYF.

The chain combines TRBV14 with TRBJ1-1; D is unresolved. CDR3 length equals 14 residues. V was trimmed by 4 bases and J by 3 bases, leaving 12 bases between them. Germline V gene data show CDR1 as SGHDN and CDR2 as FVKESK. The CDR3 sequence: CASSPFDRHTEAFF. The CDR3 DNA is TGTGCCAGCAGCCCCTTTGACCGCCACACTGAAGCTTTCTTT.

This clonotype was seen a few times. The chain carries TRBV7-9 and TRBJ1-6; D gene ambiguous. From germline, CDR1 is SEHNR and CDR2 FQNEAQ (reference sequence). V was clipped by 6 bases and J by 4 bases, with 13 bases between them. The CDR3 contains 15 residues. CDR3 residues: CASSQMGSYNSPLHF. In DNA form, the CDR3 reads TGTGCCAGCAGTCAGATGGGTTCTTATAATTCACCCCTCCACTTT.

The V and J genes are TRBV12-3 or TRBV12-4 and TRBJ2-1; no clear D. The closer fit of TRBJ2-5 to the DNA end suggests the J call may be wrong. The CDR3 length is 13 residues. The CDR3 reads CASSPFRMQTQYF. For the CDR3, the DNA is TGTGCCAGCAGTCCTTTCAGGATGCAGACCCAGTACTTC.

The rearrangement links TRBV7-2 to TRBJ2-3, with TRBD2 identical over 7 bases. Per germline, CDR1 SGHTA and CDR2 FQGNSA. This CDR3 spans 15 amino acids. With 2 bases clipped from V and 3 bases from J, the junction kept 5 bases outside the gene matches. CDR3 sequence (DNA): TGTGCCAGCAGCTTAAGTAGCGGGCATACAGATACGCAGTATTTT. It translates to CASSLSSGHTDTQYF.

The chain is built from TRBV4-1 and TRBJ2-1, with a weak D call TRBD1 (6 bases). This CDR3 contains 15 residues. Trimming left V 0 bases short and J 5 bases short, with 11 bases between. Germline CDR1 and CDR2: MGHRA and YSYEKL. Here the CDR3 DNA reads TGCGCCAGCAGCCAAGATCGAGGGGGAAACAATGAGCAGTTCTTC. Translating it yields CASSQDRGGNNEQFF.

The J gene is TRBJ2-5, the V gene TRBV12-3 or TRBV12-4; D remains ambiguous. There are 15 residues in the CDR3. Trimming stripped 3 bases from V and 1 base from J, with 12 bases between. Here the CDR3 DNA reads TGTGCCAGCAGTTTCGGAATTCCCCCCCAAGAGACCCAGTACTTC. Its translation is CASSFGIPPQETQYF.

The rearrangement joins TRBV20-1 to TRBJ2-5, with D uncertain. Per the germline V gene, CDR1 is DFQATT and CDR2 is SNEGSKA (reference sequence). CDR3 length equals 11 residues. The V end was cut by 4 bases, the J end by 5 bases, with 8 bases between. The CDR3 sequence: CSAKFSETQYF. In DNA, the CDR3 is TGCAGTGCTAAATTTAGCGAGACCCAGTACTTC.

This sequence joins TRBV6-2 or TRBV6-3 and TRBJ2-5; D is unclear. This CDR3 contains 14 residues. The germline CDR1 and CDR2 sequences are MNHEY and SVGEGT. Trimming stripped 6 bases from V and 5 bases from J, with 16 bases between. The CDR3 DNA follows: TGTGCCAGCAGCCCTATAGTTGGCGGTGAGACCCAGTACTTC. Translation gives CASSPIVGGETQYF.

This clonotype has only a few counts. V and J are TRBV9 and TRBJ2-3, with TRBD1 identical over 9 bases. Germline CDR1 is SGDLS and CDR2 is YYNGEE. V lost 3 bases and J lost 5; bases outside the gene matches: 7. This CDR3 comprises 15 residues. CDR3 sequence (DNA): TGTGCCAGCAGCGAGATAGACAGGGGGGGAGATACGCAGTATTTT. The encoded protein is CASSEIDRGGDTQYF.

The rearrangement uses TRBV7-9 and TRBJ1-1, with a possible D match to TRBD1 (5 bases). CDR1 and CDR2 from the germline V gene are SEHNR and FQNEAQ (reference sequence). The germline V and J ends were trimmed by 0 bases and 6 bases, with 14 bases remaining between them. This CDR3 has 15 amino acids. In DNA, the CDR3 is TGTGCCAGCAGCTTAGCGTGGGCACAGGTCGCTGAAGCTTTCTTT. It codes for CASSLAWAQVAEAFF.

V is TRBV30 and J is TRBJ1-6, with D possibly being TRBD1 (5 bases). Germline V gene data show CDR1 as GTSNPN and CDR2 as SVGIG (reference sequence). The V gene lost 2 bases and the J gene lost 10 bases, with 18 bases spanning the gap. The CDR3 is made up of 15 amino acids. CDR3 sequence: CAWSPGGSAGSPLHF. The CDR3 DNA reads as TGTGCCTGGAGTCCCGGGGGTTCGGCGGGATCACCCCTCCACTTT.

The sample holds a few counts of this clonotype. The chain joins TRBV6-5 to TRBJ1-4, with 8 bases that match TRBD1. V shed 5 bases, J shed 6 bases, and the junction held 5 bases outside the gene matches. CDR3 length: 14 residues. Germline V CDR1 and CDR2: MNHEY, SVGAGI. The CDR3 is CASSRQGRDEKLFF. The CDR3, as DNA: TGTGCCAGCAGTCGACAGGGGAGGGATGAAAAACTGTTTTTT.

The chain has TRBV20-1 and TRBJ1-2; the D is unclear. The CDR3 spans 10 residues. Trimming took off 6 bases at V and 8 bases at J, with 10 bases between the two ends. Looked up from germline, CDR1 is DFQATT and CDR2 is SNEGSKA (reference sequence). The CDR3 nucleotides read TGCAGTGCCGTGGATCTGGGCTACACCTTC. Translation: CSAVDLGYTF.

A few counts support this clonotype. The chain recombines TRBV3-1 with TRBJ2-5; tentatively, D is TRBD1 (6 bases). The DNA matches TRBJ2-7 better at its end, which makes the J call doubtful. The CDR3 is made up of 14 amino acids. CDR1 is LGHDT, CDR2 YNNKEL, per germline (reference sequence). The CDR3 is CASSYTTGTYEQYF. Written as DNA, the CDR3 is TGTGCCAGCAGCTATACGACAGGTACCTACGAGCAGTACTTC.

There are a few counts of this clonotype. This chain uses TRBV2 with TRBJ2-1, with D unclear. Per the germline V gene, CDR1 is SNHLY and CDR2 is FYNNEI. This CDR3 has 11 residues. The V end lost 3 bases, the J end lost 10 bases, and 7 bases lay between the germline ends. CDR3 nucleotides: TGTGCCAGCAGTGATCGGTACGAGCAGTTCTTC. It yields the protein CASSDRYEQFF.

This clonotype was observed a few times. The chain combines TRBV28 with TRBJ2-7, with TRBD2 matching 10 bases. V dropped 6 bases and J dropped 3; count of bases not matched to a gene: 20. Per germline, CDR1 MDHEN and CDR2 SYDVKM. This CDR3 has 19 amino acids. CDR3 in amino acids: CASSQGLGAGGTYVYEQYF. For the CDR3, the DNA is TGTGCCAGCAGCCAAGGATTGGGAGCGGGGGGGACATACGTCTACGAGCAGTACTTC.